This T cell receptor (beta chain) originates from a study of blood T cell repertoires in COVID-19. How the authors handled the data: The authors estimated nucleated cell counts from reference gene primer amplification. This table comes from immunoSEQ multiplex PCR, and its TCRdb copy is limited to in-frame clones, with some not included. The DNA was the basis for D and trimming; V, J and clone size are from that table. The repertoire has 300,000 to 350,000 clones, about 87% of them found once; the top ten carry approximately 9.4%. The V segment lost 4 bases and the J segment 4 bases; nucleotides outside the gene matches: 4. Germline V gene lookup returns CDR1 LGHDT and CDR2 YNNKEL (reference sequence). This CDR3 has 15 residues.

The sequencing input was peripheral blood. This receptor was obtained from a man aged 30 to 39 with COVID-19, enrolled during active disease. This chain uses TRBV3-1 (or the pseudogene TRBV3-2) with TRBJ2-3; the match to TRBD1 covers 11 bases. CDR3 region: CASSPTGQGADTQYF. CDR3 coding DNA: TGTGCCAGCAGCCCCACGGGACAGGGGGCAGATACGCAGTATTTT.